Presented here are 2 T cell receptor beta chains from one specimen sequenced in a study of cytomegalovirus exposure and HLA in healthy donors. The data were produced by immunoSEQ multiplex PCR, yet TCRdb's version contains in-frame clones alone and is incomplete. The sample holds about 220,000 clones, roughly 88% seen once. The sequencing sample was made of PBMCs. These receptor sequences come from a woman aged 18-29 years in good health and CMV-seronegative.

The genes are TRBV29-1 and TRBJ1-1; D is ambiguous. Trimming cost V 3 bases and J 1 base, with 9 bases left between them. The germline gives CDR1 SQVTM, CDR2 ANQGSEA. CDR3 length equals 13 residues. The CDR3 is CSVELVRNTEAFF. The CDR3 bases are TGCAGCGTTGAGTTGGTGAGGAACACTGAAGCTTTCTTT.

The rearrangement uses TRBV11-1 and TRBJ2-5; D is unresolved. Germline CDR1 and CDR2: SGHAT and FQDESV (reference sequence). The CDR3 spans 13 residues. V lost 1 base and J 5 bases, leaving 8 bases between the germline ends. The CDR3 reads CASSLGVTETQYF. Written as DNA, the CDR3 is TGTGCCAGCAGCTTAGGAGTAACGGAGACCCAGTACTTC.